A single sample is the source of the 22 T cell receptor beta chains below, sequenced in a study of T cells in Graves' hyperthyroidism and ophthalmopathy. Authors of the study amplified TCR beta CDR3 regions from RNA transcripts. The HTBI set primed first-round TCR CDR3 RT-PCR. TCRdb processed the multiplex PCR reads anew with MiXCR; each CDR3 protein has one entry. Of roughly 500,000 distinct CDR3 sequences listed, 46% are singletons. The sample was peripheral blood or thyroid tissue (not recorded which). Receptors originate from an adult woman with Graves' disease, either hyperthyroidism or ophthalmopathy (not recorded which).

A remark on this clonotype: A much larger clone is a single base away; this may be a read error. This chain links TRBV11-1 with TRBJ1-1; 8 bases match TRBD1. CDR3 length equals 13 residues. Germline lookup yields CDR1 SGHAT and CDR2 FQDESV (reference sequence). The CDR3 loop reads CASSQALQGEALF. CDR3 in DNA: TGCGCCAGCAGCCAAGCCCTACAGGGGGAAGCTCTCTTT.

The chain is built from TRBV20-1 and TRBJ2-3; 8 positions agree with TRBD2. V was pared by 5 bases and J by 3 bases, with 13 bases of the junction left unmatched. The germline V gene has CDR1 DFQATT and CDR2 SNEGSKA (reference sequence). CDR3 length equals 16 residues. This CDR3 is CSAWGPGGTRTDTQYF. The CDR3 nucleotides are TGCAGTGCTTGGGGCCCTGGGGGGACTAGAACAGATACGCAGTATTTT.

V is TRBV5-1 and J is TRBJ2-7; D remains ambiguous. V was cut by 0 bases and J by 3 bases, with 13 bases left in between. CDR1 and CDR2 from the germline V gene are SGHRS and YFSETQ. The CDR3 length is 15 residues. The CDR3 sequence is CASSLDPSSNYEQYF. As DNA, the CDR3 is TGCGCCAGCAGCTTGGACCCTTCCTCCAACTACGAGCAGTACTTC.

This clonotype showed up just a few times. One junction end does not reproduce the germline sequence, and a read error may be involved. This chain connects TRBV7-9 to TRBJ1-1; D not certain. Germline V lookup: CDR1 SEHNR, CDR2 FQNEAQ (reference sequence). The CDR3 spans 18 residues. The CDR3 reads CASSQEVKGYLKNTEAFF. The CDR3 bases are TGCGCCAGCAGCCAAGAAGTGAAGGGATATCTAAAGAACACTGAAGCTTTCTTT.

The chain has TRBV29-1 and TRBJ2-7; D ambiguous. The germline V gene encodes CDR1 SQVTM and CDR2 ANQGSEA. CDR3 length: 15 amino acids. The V gene lost 4 bases and the J gene lost 7 bases, with 23 bases spanning the gap. Written as DNA, the CDR3 is TGCAGCGTTGGGTCCTGGGCCCCTACCTACAATGAGCAGTACTTC. This gives the protein CSVGSWAPTYNEQYF.

There are a few counts of this clonotype. The chain uses TRBV14 and TRBJ2-7; D remains unclear. The CDR3 is made up of 13 amino acids. Germline values: CDR1 SGHDN, CDR2 FVKESK. V was trimmed by 0 bases and J by 3 bases, leaving 6 bases between them. For the CDR3, the DNA is TGTGCCAGCAGCCAAGATCGATACTACGAGCAGTACTTC. Its protein is CASSQDRYYEQYF. Looking up the rest from reference TRBV14 and TRBJ2-7 gives the full variable domain: EAGVTQFPSHSVIEKGQTVTLRCDPISGHDNLYWYRRVMGKEIKFLLHFVKESKQDESGMPNNRFLAERTGGTYSTLKVQPAELEDSGVYFCASSQDRYYEQYFGPGTRLTVT.

CDR3 DNA sequence: TGTGCCATCAGTGATAGGGGAGAGGGCAAGACCTACGAGCAGTACTTC. Translating it yields CAISDRGEGKTYEQYF. The chain uses TRBV10-3 and TRBJ2-7; either TRBD1 or TRBD2 may supply D (5 bases each). V shed 3 bases and J shed 2 bases, with 17 bases lying between them. The CDR3 has 16 amino acids. Germline assignment: CDR1 ENHRY and CDR2 SYGVKD.

V is TRBV7-9 and J is TRBJ1-2; D may be TRBD1 (6 bases). V was pared by 1 base and J by 2 bases, with 11 bases between. Germline V lookup: CDR1 SEHNR, CDR2 FQNEAQ (reference sequence). The CDR3 covers 15 residues. This CDR3 reads CASSLETGENYGYTF. As DNA, the CDR3 is TGTGCCAGCAGCTTAGAGACAGGCGAGAACTATGGCTACACCTTC.

V and J are TRBV2 and TRBJ1-6; D possibly corresponds to TRBD1 (5 bases). V was cut by 7 bases and J by 9 bases, with 19 bases left in between. The germline V gene encodes CDR1 SNHLY and CDR2 FYNNEI. CDR3 length equals 15 residues. CDR3 amino acids: CASNPTGGLASPLHF. The CDR3 coding sequence is TGTGCCAGCAACCCCACAGGAGGGTTGGCTTCACCCCTCCACTTT.

This clonotype was counted many times. This chain's CDR3 is CASSSSSGSGMETQYF. CDR3 nucleotides: TGCGCCAGCAGCTCATCTAGCGGGAGTGGGATGGAGACCCAGTACTTC. V is TRBV5-1 and J is TRBJ2-5, with 10 nucleotides matching TRBD2. Germline assignment: CDR1 SGHRS and CDR2 YFSETQ. The CDR3 contains 16 residues. V lost 3 bases, J lost 5 bases, and 10 bases stayed unmatched. Supplemented by reference TRBV5-1 and TRBJ2-5, the full variable domain reads KAGVTQTPRYLIKTRGQQVTLSCSPISGHRSVSWYQQTPGQGLQFLFEYFSETQRNKGNFPGRFSGRQFSNSRSEMNVSTLELGDSALYLCASSSSSGSGMETQYFGPGTRLLVL.

Ten or more counts support this clonotype. The rearrangement uses TRBV19 and TRBJ2-5, with TRBD1 matching over 8 bases. V trimming: 6 bases; J trimming: 5 bases; junction bases outside the gene matches: 17. Germline CDR1 and CDR2: LNHDA and SQIVND (reference sequence). The CDR3 loop spans 17 amino acids. The CDR3 nucleotides are TGTGCCAGTAGCATGACTTGGAGAGGACAGGGTAGCGAGACCCAGTACTTC. Its translation: CASSMTWRGQGSETQYF.

V gene TRBV7-9 combines with J gene TRBJ2-7; D might be TRBD2 (6 bases). Per germline, CDR1 SEHNR and CDR2 FQNEAQ (reference sequence). The CDR3 loop spans 16 amino acids. Trimming left V 1 base short and J 0 bases short, with 13 bases between. CDR3: CASSLVGGTSSYEQYF. CDR3 nucleotide sequence: TGTGCCAGCAGCTTAGTTGGCGGGACGAGCTCCTACGAGCAGTACTTC.

This chain links TRBV7-6 with TRBJ2-7; 7 nucleotides agree with TRBD1. Germline V gene lookup returns CDR1 SGHVS and CDR2 FNYEAQ. Trimming cost V 0 bases and J 1 base; bases outside gene matches: 6. The CDR3 is 16 amino acids. CDR3 nucleotide sequence: TGTGCCAGCAGCTTAGCTCCGGGACAGCGATCCTACGAGCAGTACTTC. This gives the protein CASSLAPGQRSYEQYF.

In this sample, this clonotype turned up once. This chain joins TRBV24-1 and TRBJ1-1; D remains unclear. Germline V gives CDR1 KGHDR, CDR2 SFDVKD. Trimming took 7 bases from V and 0 from J, leaving 14 bases between them. The CDR3 consists of 15 residues. CDR3 protein: CATRAALRLNTEAFF. CDR3 coding DNA: TGTGCCACCAGGGCGGCTCTCCGGCTGAACACTGAAGCTTTCTTT.

About this clonotype itself: This may be a read error: a much more frequent sequence differs by one nucleotide. The V and J genes are TRBV9 and TRBJ2-2, with D tentatively TRBD1 (6 bases). This CDR3 comprises 17 residues. Germline V gene lookup returns CDR1 SGDLS and CDR2 YYNGEE. With 3 bases removed from V and 0 bases from J, the gap between germline ends came to 15 bases. The CDR3: CASSAGVGASNTGELFF. CDR3 DNA: TGTGCCAGCAGCGCAGGGGTGGGCGCCTCGAACACCGGGGAGCTGTTTTTT.

In the case of this clonotype: At one boundary the junction diverges from the germline segment, which might be a read error. This sequence joins TRBV7-6 and TRBJ2-7; perhaps TRBD1 as D (5 bases). This CDR3 comprises 15 residues. CDR1 SGHVS and CDR2 FNYEAQ come from the germline V gene. The CDR3 sequence is CASSLRFQGSYEQYF. The CDR3 DNA reads TGCGCCAGCAGCTTGAGGTTTCAGGGCTCCTACGAGCAGTACTTC.

V is TRBV2 and J is TRBJ2-2, with TRBD1 matching 7 bases. With 4 bases clipped from V and 8 bases from J, the junction kept 1 base outside the gene matches. Germline lookup yields CDR1 SNHLY and CDR2 FYNNEI. The CDR3 is 12 residues long. The CDR3 nucleotides are TGTGCCAGCAGTGGACAGGGAGGGGAGCTGTTTTTT. It specifies CASSGQGGELFF.

This clonotype was seen many times. The V call is TRBV7-9, the J call TRBJ1-1; no clear D. V was pared by 1 base and J by 4 bases, with 7 bases between. The CDR3 runs to 13 residues. Germline CDR1 SEHNR, CDR2 FQNEAQ (reference sequence). The CDR3 reads CASSLVYSTEAFF. The CDR3 DNA follows: TGTGCCAGCAGCTTAGTTTACAGCACTGAAGCTTTCTTT.

The chain has TRBV9 and TRBJ1-6, with 8 positions matching TRBD1. The germline V gene has CDR1 SGDLS and CDR2 YYNGEE. J lost 9 bases, V lost 3 bases, and 8 bases had no gene match. This CDR3 region has 15 residues. This chain's CDR3 is CASSAGQGFGSPLHF. DNA for the CDR3: TGTGCCAGCAGCGCCGGACAGGGCTTCGGTTCACCCCTCCACTTT.

V is TRBV28 and J is TRBJ2-5; 7 bases agree with TRBD1. The CDR3 totals 14 residues. The ends lost 6 bases at V and 4 bases at J; junction bases unmatched: 8. The V gene's germline CDR1 is MDHEN and CDR2 SYDVKM. CDR3 DNA: TGTGCCAGCAGGGAAACAGGGGTTCGAGAGACCCAGTACTTC. Amino acids: CASRETGVRETQYF.

The chain joins TRBV2 to TRBJ2-6; D might be TRBD1 or TRBD2, each matching 5 bases. Germline V lookup: CDR1 SNHLY, CDR2 FYNNEI. Trimming cost V 4 bases and J 11 bases, with 18 bases left between them. CDR3 length equals 15 residues. CDR3 region: CASSGGRSGSYVLTF. The CDR3 DNA reads as TGTGCCAGCAGTGGGGGCAGGTCGGGGTCCTACGTCCTGACTTTC.

In regard to this clonotype: The conserved final phenylalanine or tryptophan is absent from the CDR3, which likely points to a read error. Because the CDR3's place on the DNA is in doubt, the DNA is left out and the CDR3 is given as listed by TCRdb. V is TRBV20-1 and J is TRBJ1-2. Germline CDR1 and CDR2: DFQATT and SNEGSKA (reference sequence). From its first to its last residue, the CDR3 has 11 amino acids. This chain's CDR3 is CSARGDQVGTL.